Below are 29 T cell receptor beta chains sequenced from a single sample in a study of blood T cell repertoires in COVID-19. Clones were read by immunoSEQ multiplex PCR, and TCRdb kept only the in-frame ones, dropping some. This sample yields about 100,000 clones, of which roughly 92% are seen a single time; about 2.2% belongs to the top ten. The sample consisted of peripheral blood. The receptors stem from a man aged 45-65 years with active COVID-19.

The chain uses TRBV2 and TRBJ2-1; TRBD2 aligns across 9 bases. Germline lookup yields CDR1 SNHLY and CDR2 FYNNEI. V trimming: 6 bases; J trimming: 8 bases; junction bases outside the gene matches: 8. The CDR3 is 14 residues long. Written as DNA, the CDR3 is TGTGCCAGCAGGGGCGGGAGGGCCATCGATGAGCAGTTCTTC. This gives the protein CASRGGRAIDEQFF.

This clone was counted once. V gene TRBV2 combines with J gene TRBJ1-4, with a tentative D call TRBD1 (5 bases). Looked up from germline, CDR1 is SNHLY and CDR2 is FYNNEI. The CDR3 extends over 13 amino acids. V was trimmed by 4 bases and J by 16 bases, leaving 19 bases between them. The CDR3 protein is CASSGQTTVARFF. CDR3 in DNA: TGTGCCAGCAGTGGGCAGACGACAGTGGCACGGTTTTTT.

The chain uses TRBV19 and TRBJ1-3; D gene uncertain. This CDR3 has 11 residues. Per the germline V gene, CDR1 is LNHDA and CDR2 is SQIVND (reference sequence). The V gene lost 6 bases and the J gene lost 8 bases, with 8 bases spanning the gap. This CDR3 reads CASSSRHTIYF. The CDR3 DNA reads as TGTGCCAGTAGCTCGCGCCACACCATATATTTT.

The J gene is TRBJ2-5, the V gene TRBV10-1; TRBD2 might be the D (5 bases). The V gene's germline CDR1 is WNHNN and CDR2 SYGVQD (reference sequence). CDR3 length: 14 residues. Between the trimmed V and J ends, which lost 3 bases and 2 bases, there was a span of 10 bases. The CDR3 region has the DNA TGCGCCAGCAGTGATTGGGAGAGGCAAGAGACCCAGTACTTC. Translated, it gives CASSDWERQETQYF.

In DNA, the CDR3 is TGTGCCACCAGTGATTTGAACAGGGAGAACACTGAAGCTTTCTTT. This codes for CATSDLNRENTEAFF. V usage is TRBV24-1 and J usage is TRBJ1-1; possibly TRBD1 for D (6 bases). The CDR3 has 15 residues. Trimming removed 0 bases from V and 1 base from J, with 8 bases in between. From germline, CDR1 is KGHDR and CDR2 SFDVKD.

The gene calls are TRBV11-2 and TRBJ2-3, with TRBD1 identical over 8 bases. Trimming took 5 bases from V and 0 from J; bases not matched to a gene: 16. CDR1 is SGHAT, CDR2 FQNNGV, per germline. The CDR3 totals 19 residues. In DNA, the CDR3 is TGTGCCAGCAGCCCACGCGAACCCGGGACAGGCTTTAGCACAGATACGCAGTATTTT. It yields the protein CASSPREPGTGFSTDTQYF.

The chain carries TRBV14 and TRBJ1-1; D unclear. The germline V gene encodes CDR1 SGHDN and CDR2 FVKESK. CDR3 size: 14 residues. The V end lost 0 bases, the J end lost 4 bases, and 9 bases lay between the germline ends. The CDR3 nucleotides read TGTGCCAGCAGCCAAGACAGGAGGGTCACTGAAGCTTTCTTT. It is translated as CASSQDRRVTEAFF.

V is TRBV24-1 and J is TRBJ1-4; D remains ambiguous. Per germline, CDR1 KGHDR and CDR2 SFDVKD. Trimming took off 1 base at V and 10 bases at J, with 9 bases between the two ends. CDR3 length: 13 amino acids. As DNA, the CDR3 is TGTGCCACCAGTGATTTCCGGGAGGGAAAACTGTTTTTT. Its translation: CATSDFREGKLFF.

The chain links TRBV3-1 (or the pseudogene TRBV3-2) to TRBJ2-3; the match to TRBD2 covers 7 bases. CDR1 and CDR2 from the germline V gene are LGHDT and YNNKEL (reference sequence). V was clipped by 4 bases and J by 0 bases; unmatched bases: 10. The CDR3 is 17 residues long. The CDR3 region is CASSRLPAGVSTDTQYF. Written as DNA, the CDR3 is TGTGCCAGCAGCCGCCTGCCTGCGGGAGTGAGCACAGATACGCAGTATTTT.

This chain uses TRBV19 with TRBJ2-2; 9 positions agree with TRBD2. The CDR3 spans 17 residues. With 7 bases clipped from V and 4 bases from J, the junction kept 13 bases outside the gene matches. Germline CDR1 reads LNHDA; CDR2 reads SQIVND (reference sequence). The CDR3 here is CASTFLGLAGPTGELFF. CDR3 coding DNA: TGTGCCAGTACGTTCCTCGGGCTAGCGGGGCCCACCGGGGAGCTGTTTTTT.

CDR3 sequence reads: CASSQDRAGEQYF. The CDR3 nucleotides read TGCGCCAGCAGCCAAGATCGTGCCGGGGAGCAGTACTTC. The J gene is TRBJ2-7, the V gene TRBV4-1, with no clear D. The CDR3 loop spans 13 amino acids. Germline V gives CDR1 MGHRA, CDR2 YSYEKL. V dropped 0 bases and J dropped 7 bases, with 10 bases sitting between them.

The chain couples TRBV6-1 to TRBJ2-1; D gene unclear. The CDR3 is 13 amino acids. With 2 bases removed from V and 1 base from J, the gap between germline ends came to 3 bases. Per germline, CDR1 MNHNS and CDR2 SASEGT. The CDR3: CASSETSYNEQFF. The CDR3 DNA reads TGTGCCAGCAGTGAAACTTCCTACAATGAGCAGTTCTTC.

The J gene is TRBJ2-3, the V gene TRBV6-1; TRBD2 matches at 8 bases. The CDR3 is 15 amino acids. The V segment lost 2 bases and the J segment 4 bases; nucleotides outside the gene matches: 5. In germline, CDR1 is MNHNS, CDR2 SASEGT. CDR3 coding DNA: TGTGCCAGCAGTGAAACGCTAGCGGGCGCAGATACGCAGTATTTT. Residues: CASSETLAGADTQYF.

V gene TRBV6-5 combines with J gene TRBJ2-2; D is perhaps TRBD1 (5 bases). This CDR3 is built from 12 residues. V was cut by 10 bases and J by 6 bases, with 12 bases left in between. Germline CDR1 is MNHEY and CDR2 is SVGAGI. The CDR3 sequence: CATGQGAGELFF. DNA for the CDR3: TGTGCCACTGGCCAGGGCGCCGGGGAGCTGTTTTTT.

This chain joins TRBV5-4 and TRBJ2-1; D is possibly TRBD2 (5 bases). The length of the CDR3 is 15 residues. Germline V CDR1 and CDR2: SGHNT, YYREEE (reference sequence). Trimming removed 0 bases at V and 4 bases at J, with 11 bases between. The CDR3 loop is CASSLDSGLYNEQFF. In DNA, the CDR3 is TGTGCCAGCAGCTTGGATTCCGGACTTTACAATGAGCAGTTCTTC.

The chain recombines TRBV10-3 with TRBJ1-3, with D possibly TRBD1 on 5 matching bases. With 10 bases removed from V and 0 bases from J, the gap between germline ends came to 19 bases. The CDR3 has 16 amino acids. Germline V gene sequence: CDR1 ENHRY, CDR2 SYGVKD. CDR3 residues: CATRSGAGHSGNTIYF. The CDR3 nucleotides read TGTGCCACCCGTAGCGGGGCAGGGCACTCTGGAAACACCATATATTTT.

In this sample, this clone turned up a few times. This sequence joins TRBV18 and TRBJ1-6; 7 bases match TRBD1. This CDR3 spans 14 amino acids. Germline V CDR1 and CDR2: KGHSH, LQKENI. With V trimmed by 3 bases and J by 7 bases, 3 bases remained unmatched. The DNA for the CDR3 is TGTGCCAGCTCACCCGGGACAGAAAATTCACCCCTCCACTTT. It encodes CASSPGTENSPLHF.

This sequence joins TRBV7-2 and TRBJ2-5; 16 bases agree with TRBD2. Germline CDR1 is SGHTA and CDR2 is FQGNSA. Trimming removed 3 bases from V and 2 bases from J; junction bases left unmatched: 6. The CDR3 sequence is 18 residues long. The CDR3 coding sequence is TGTGCCAGCAGCTTCACGTTGGGACTAGCGGGGGGGCAAGAGACCCAGTACTTC. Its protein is CASSFTLGLAGGQETQYF.

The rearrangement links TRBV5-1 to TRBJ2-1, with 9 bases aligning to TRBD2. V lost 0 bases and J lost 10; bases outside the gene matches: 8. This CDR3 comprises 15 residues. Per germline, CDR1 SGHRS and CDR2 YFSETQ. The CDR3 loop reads CASSLGLAGQGEQFF. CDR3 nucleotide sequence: TGCGCCAGCAGCTTGGGGCTAGCGGGACAAGGGGAGCAGTTCTTC.

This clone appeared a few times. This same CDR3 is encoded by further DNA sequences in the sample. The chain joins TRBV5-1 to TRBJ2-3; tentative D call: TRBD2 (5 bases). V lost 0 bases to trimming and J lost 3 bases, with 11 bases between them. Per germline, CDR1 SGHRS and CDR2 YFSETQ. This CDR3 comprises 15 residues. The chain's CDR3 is CASSLGGRRTDTQYF. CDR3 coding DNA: TGCGCCAGCAGCTTGGGTGGCAGGAGGACAGATACGCAGTATTTT.

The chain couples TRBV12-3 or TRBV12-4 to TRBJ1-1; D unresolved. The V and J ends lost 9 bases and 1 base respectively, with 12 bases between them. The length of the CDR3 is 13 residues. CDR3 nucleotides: TGTGCCAGTACGCGGCAGCCGAACACTGAAGCTTTCTTT. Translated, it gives CASTRQPNTEAFF.

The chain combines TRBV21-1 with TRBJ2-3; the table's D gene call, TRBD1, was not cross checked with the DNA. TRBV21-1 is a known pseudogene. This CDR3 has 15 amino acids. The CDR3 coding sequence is TGTGCCAGCAGCCACACTAGGGGGTGGGAAGATACGCAGTATTTT. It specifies CASSHTRGWEDTQYF.

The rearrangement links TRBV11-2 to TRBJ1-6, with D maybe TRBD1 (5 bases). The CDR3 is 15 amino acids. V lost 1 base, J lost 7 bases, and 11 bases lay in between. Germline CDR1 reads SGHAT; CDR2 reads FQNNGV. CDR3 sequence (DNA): TGTGCCAGCAGCTTAGGGCAGGGAGGGAATTCACCCCTCCACTTT. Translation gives CASSLGQGGNSPLHF.

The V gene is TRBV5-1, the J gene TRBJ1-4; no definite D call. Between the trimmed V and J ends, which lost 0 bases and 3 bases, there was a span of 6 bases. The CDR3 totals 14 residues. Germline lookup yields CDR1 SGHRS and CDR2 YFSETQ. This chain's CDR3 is CASSLVSANEKLFF. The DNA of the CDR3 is TGCGCCAGCAGCTTGGTGTCAGCTAATGAAAAACTGTTTTTT.

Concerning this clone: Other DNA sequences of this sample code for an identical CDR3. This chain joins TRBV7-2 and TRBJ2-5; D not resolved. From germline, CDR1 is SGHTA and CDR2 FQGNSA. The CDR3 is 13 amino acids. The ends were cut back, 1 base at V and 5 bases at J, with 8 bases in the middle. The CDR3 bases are TGTGCCAGCAGCTTAGGCCAGAGGGAGACCCAGTACTTC. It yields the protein CASSLGQRETQYF.

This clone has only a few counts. CDR3 sequence reads: CASGQESLTEAFF. CDR3 bases: TGTGCCAGTGGACAGGAGTCACTCACTGAAGCTTTCTTT. V usage is TRBV2 and J usage is TRBJ1-1; 7 nucleotides line up with TRBD1. V was pared by 9 bases and J by 4 bases, with 8 bases of the junction left unmatched. This CDR3 has 13 residues. CDR1 is SNHLY and CDR2 is FYNNEI in the germline V gene.

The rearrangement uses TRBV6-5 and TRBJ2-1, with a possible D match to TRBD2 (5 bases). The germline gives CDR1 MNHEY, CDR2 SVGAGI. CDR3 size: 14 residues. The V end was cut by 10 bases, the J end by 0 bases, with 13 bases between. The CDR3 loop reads CATTQGGSYNEQFF. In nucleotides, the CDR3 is TGTGCCACCACTCAAGGAGGCTCCTACAATGAGCAGTTCTTC.

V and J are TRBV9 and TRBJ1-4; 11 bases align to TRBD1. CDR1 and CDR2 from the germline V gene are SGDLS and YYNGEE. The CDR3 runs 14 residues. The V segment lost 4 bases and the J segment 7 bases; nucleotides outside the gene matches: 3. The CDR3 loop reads CASSSGTGGEKLFF. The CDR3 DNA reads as TGTGCCAGCAGCTCCGGGACAGGGGGTGAAAAACTGTTTTTT.

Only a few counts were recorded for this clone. The CDR3 nucleotides are TGCGCCAGCAGCTTTCAGGGGGCCGCCGATTCACCCCTCCACTTT. Residues: CASSFQGAADSPLHF. The rearrangement links TRBV5-1 to TRBJ1-6; TRBD1 matches at 8 bases. This CDR3 has 15 residues. V trimming: 2 bases; J trimming: 8 bases; junction bases outside the gene matches: 6. Germline V gene sequence: CDR1 SGHRS, CDR2 YFSETQ.